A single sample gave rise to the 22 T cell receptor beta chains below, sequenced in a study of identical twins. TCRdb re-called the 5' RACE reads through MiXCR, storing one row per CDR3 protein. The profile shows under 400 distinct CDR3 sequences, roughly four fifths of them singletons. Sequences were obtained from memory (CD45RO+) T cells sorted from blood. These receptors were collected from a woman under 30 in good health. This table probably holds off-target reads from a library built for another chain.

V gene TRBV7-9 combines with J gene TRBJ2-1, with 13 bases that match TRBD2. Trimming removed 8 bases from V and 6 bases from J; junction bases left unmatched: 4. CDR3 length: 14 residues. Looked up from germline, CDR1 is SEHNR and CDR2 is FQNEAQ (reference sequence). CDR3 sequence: CASGGTSGTNEQFF. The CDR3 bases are TGTGCCAGCGGCGGGACTAGCGGGACCAATGAGCAGTTCTTC.

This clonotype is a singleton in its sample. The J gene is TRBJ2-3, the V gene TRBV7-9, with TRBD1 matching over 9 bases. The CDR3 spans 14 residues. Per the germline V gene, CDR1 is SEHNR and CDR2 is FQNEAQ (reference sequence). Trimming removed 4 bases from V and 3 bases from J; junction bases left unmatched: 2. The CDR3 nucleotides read TGTGCCAGCAGCTCCGGGACAGGGACAGATACGCAGTATTTT. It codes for CASSSGTGTDTQYF. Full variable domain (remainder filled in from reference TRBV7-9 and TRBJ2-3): DTGVSQNPRHKITKRGQNVTFRCDPISEHNRLYWYRQTLGQGPEFLTYFQNEAQLEKSRLLSDRFSAERPKGSFSTLEIQRTEQGDSAMYLCASSSGTGTDTQYFGPGTRLTVL.

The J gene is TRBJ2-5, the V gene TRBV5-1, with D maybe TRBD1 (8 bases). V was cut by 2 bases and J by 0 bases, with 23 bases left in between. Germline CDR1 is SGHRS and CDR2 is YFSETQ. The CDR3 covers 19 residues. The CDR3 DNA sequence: TGCGCCAGCAGCTTCCTCATCTGGGACAGGCGGGGGTACCAAGAGACCCAGTACTTC. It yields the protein CASSFLIWDRRGYQETQYF.

The CDR3 DNA reads TGTGCCAGCAGCTTGTCTTGGGATACGCAGTATTTT. Translated, it gives CASSLSWDTQYF. V is TRBV11-2 and J is TRBJ2-3, with unresolved D. Per germline, CDR1 SGHAT and CDR2 FQNNGV. The CDR3 runs 12 residues. Trimming took 3 bases from V and 6 from J, leaving 7 bases between them.

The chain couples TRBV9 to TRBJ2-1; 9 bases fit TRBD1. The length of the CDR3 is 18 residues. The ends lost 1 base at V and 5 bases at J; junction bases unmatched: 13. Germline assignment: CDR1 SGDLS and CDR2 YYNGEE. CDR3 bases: TGTGCCAGCAGCGTAAGCAGGGAGGGACAGGGTCCCAACAATGAGCAGTTCTTC. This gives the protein CASSVSREGQGPNNEQFF.

CDR3 sequence (DNA): TGTGCCAGCAGCGTCCCATTCCCCCACAGGCCGAACACCGGGGAGCTGTTTTTT. This translates into CASSVPFPHRPNTGELFF. This chain links TRBV2 with TRBJ2-2; D is possibly TRBD1 (5 bases). The germline V gene has CDR1 SNHLY and CDR2 FYNNEI. Trimming shortened V by 6 bases and J by 0 bases, and 20 bases separated the two germline ends. The CDR3 loop spans 18 amino acids.

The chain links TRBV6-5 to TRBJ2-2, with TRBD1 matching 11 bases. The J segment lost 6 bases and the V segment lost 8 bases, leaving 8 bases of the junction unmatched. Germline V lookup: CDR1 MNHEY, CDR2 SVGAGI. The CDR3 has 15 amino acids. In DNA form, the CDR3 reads TGTGCCAGCGGGGTCGAGGACAGGGGGCCCGGGGAGCTGTTTTTT. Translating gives CASGVEDRGPGELFF.

CDR3 coding DNA: TGTGCCAGCAGCCCCGACAGGGATAGTTTCCCTGATAGGGAGCAGTTCTTC. Its translation is CASSPDRDSFPDREQFF. V gene TRBV7-9 combines with J gene TRBJ2-1, with 7 nucleotides matching TRBD1. Germline CDR1 and CDR2: SEHNR and FQNEAQ (reference sequence). Trimming removed 5 bases from V and 10 bases from J; junction bases left unmatched: 20. This CDR3 region has 17 residues. Together with reference TRBV7-9 and TRBJ2-1, the CDR3 gives the full variable domain: DTGVSQNPRHKITKRGQNVTFRCDPISEHNRLYWYRQTLGQGPEFLTYFQNEAQLEKSRLLSDRFSAERPKGSFSTLEIQRTEQGDSAMYLCASSPDRDSFPDREQFFGPGTRLTVL.

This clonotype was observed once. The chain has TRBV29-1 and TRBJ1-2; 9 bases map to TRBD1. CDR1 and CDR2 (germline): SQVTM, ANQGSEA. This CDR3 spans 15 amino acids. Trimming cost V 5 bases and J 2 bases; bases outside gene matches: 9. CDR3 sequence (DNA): TGCAGCGTTCGGGACAGGGCCCCGTTAAACTATGGCTACACCTTC. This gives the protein CSVRDRAPLNYGYTF.

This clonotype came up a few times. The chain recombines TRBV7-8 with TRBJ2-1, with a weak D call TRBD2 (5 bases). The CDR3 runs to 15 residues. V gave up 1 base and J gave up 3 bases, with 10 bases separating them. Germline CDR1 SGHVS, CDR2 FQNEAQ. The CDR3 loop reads CASSLVFSDYNEQFF. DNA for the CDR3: TGTGCCAGCAGCTTAGTTTTTAGCGACTACAATGAGCAGTTCTTC.

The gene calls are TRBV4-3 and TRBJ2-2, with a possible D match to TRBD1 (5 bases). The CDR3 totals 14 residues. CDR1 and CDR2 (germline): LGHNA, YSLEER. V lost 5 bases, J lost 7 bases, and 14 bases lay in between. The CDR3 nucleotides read TGCGCCAGCAGCGATATTACAGGCGGCGGGGAGCTGTTTTTT. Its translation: CASSDITGGGELFF.

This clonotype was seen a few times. Written as DNA, the CDR3 is TGTGCCAGCAGCTTCATTCGGCGCAACAGGGGAGGAGGCACAGATACGCAGTATTTT. Its protein product is CASSFIRRNRGGGTDTQYF. The chain combines TRBV11-2 with TRBJ2-3; tentatively, D is TRBD1 (7 bases). The CDR3 runs 19 residues. Deletions cut 3 bases from V and 1 base from J, with 23 bases between. Per the germline V gene, CDR1 is SGHAT and CDR2 is FQNNGV.

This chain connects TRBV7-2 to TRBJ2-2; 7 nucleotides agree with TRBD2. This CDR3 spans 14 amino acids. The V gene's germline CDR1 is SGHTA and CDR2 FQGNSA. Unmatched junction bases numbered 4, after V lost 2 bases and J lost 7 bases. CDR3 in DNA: TGTGCCAGCAGCTTATGGGGGAGGGACGGGGAGCTGTTTTTT. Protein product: CASSLWGRDGELFF. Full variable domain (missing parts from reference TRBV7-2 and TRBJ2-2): GAGVSQSPSNKVTEKGKDVELRCDPISGHTALYWYRQSLGQGLEFLIYFQGNSAPDKSGLPSDRFSAERTGGSVSTLTIQRTQQEDSAVYLCASSLWGRDGELFFGEGSRLTVL.

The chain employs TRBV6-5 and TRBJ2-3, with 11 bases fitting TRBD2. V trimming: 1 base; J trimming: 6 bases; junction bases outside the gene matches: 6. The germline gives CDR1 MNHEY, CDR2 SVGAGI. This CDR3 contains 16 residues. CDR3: CASSYFLAGGLDTQYF. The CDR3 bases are TGTGCCAGCAGTTACTTTCTAGCGGGGGGTTTGGATACGCAGTATTTT.

The CDR3 spells CASSDGHKNTGELFF. The CDR3 DNA is TGTGCCAGCAGCGATGGACACAAGAACACCGGGGAGCTGTTTTTT. This sequence joins TRBV9 and TRBJ2-2; TRBD1 might be the D (5 bases). This CDR3 is built from 15 residues. Trimming stripped 3 bases from V and 1 base from J, with 10 bases between. Germline V gene sequence: CDR1 SGDLS, CDR2 YYNGEE.

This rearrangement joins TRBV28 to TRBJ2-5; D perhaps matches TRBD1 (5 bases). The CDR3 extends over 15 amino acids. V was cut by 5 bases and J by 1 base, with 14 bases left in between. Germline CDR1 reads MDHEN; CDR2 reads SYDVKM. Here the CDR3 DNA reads TGTGCCAGCAGTCCCCTCGACAGTTTCCAAGAGACCCAGTACTTC. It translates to CASSPLDSFQETQYF.

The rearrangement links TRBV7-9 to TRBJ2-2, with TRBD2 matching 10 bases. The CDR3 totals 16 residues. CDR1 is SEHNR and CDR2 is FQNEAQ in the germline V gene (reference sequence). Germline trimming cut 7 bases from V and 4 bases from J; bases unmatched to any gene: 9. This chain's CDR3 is CASTQLAGGVTGELFF. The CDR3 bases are TGTGCCAGCACCCAATTAGCGGGAGGCGTCACCGGGGAGCTGTTTTTT.

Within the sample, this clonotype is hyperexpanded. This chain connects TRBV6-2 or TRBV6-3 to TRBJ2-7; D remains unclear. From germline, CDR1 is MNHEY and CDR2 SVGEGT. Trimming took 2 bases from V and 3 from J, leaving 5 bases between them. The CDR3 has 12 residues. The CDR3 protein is CASSYNFYEQYF. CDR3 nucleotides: TGTGCCAGCAGTTACAACTTCTACGAGCAGTACTTC.

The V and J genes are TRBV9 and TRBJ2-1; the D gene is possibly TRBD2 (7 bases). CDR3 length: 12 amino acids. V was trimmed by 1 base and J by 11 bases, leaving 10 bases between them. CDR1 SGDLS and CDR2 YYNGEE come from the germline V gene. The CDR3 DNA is TGTGCCAGCAGCGTAAGGGGGGGTAAGCAGTTCTTC. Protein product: CASSVRGGKQFF.

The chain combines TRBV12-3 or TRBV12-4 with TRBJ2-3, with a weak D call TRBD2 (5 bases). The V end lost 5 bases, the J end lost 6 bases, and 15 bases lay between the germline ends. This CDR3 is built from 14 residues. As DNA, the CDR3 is TGTGCCAGCAGTCCCGTCGCCGGGGTCGATACGCAGTATTTT. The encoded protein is CASSPVAGVDTQYF.

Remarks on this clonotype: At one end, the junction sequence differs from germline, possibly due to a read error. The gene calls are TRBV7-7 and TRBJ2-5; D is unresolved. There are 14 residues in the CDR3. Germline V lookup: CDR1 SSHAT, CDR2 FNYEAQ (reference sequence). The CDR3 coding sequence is TGTGCTAGCAGCTTGAGCACAGTTCAAGAGACCCAGTACTTC. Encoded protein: CASSLSTVQETQYF.

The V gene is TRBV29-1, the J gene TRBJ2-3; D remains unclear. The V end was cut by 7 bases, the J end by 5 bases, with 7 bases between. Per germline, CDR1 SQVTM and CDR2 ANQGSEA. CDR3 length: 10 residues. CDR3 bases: TGCAGCGCCTACATAGATACGCAGTATTTT. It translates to CSAYIDTQYF.